The 8 T cell receptor beta chains reported below all come from one sample, sequenced in a study of shared clonotypes between healthy human individuals. Generated by immunoSEQ multiplex PCR, the TCRdb table keeps only in-frame clones and is missing some. The sample has around 620,000 clones, 95% seen once. Naive-designated CD8 cells lacked CD45RO, were positively enriched for CCR7, and omitted terminally differentiated effector memory CD45RA+ cells. The specimen was naive CD8+ T cells sorted from blood. These receptor sequences come from a woman aged 25 to 45 in good health.

The sample holds one count of this clone. The chain carries TRBV6-5 and TRBJ2-5; 9 nucleotides agree with TRBD1. The end of the DNA is better explained by TRBJ2-7, so the J call may be wrong. The CDR3 spans 15 residues. Germline V gives CDR1 MNHEY, CDR2 SVGAGI. Here the CDR3 DNA reads TGTGCCAGCAGTTACGGCGGACAGGGGCCCTACGAGCAGTACTTC. Amino acids: CASSYGGQGPYEQYF.

This clone came up once. The chain couples TRBV28 to TRBJ2-7, with TRBD2 as a possible D gene (5 bases). Trimming took 5 bases from V and 0 from J, leaving 14 bases between them. Germline CDR1 reads MDHEN; CDR2 reads SYDVKM. The CDR3 is 15 amino acids. CDR3: CASSPRARVSYEQYF. The CDR3 DNA sequence: TGTGCCAGCAGTCCACGAGCGAGGGTCTCCTACGAGCAGTACTTC.

The chain uses TRBV28 and TRBJ2-3; TRBD2 matches 7 bases. The trim removed 2 bases at V and 4 bases at J, leaving 6 bases unmatched. In germline, CDR1 is MDHEN, CDR2 SYDVKM. The CDR3 covers 15 residues. CDR3 protein: CASSLGGSGADTQYF. For the CDR3, the DNA is TGTGCCAGCAGTTTAGGCGGGAGCGGGGCAGATACGCAGTATTTT.

This clone was recorded only once. V gene TRBV7-9 combines with J gene TRBJ1-2; 7 bases map to TRBD1. This CDR3 is built from 14 residues. The J segment lost 6 bases and the V segment lost 0 bases, leaving 4 bases of the junction unmatched. CDR1 and CDR2 from the germline V gene are SEHNR and FQNEAQ (reference sequence). CDR3 nucleotides: TGTGCCAGCAGCTTAGCAGAGGGGGCAAATGGCTACACCTTC. Residues: CASSLAEGANGYTF.

The rearrangement uses TRBV19 and TRBJ1-5; no clear D. V lost 5 bases to trimming and J lost 5 bases, with 16 bases between them. Germline V gene sequence: CDR1 LNHDA, CDR2 SQIVND (reference sequence). CDR3 length: 15 residues. CDR3 DNA: TGTGCCAGTAGTTCGGACTCAGGAGGTTATCAGCCCCAGCATTTT. This sequence encodes CASSSDSGGYQPQHF.

The chain has TRBV5-4 and TRBJ2-7; TRBD2 agrees at 7 bases. This CDR3 spans 14 amino acids. Trimming at V came to 4 bases and at J to 0 bases, leaving 4 bases not matched to a gene. Per the germline V gene, CDR1 is SGHNT and CDR2 is YYREEE (reference sequence). Here the CDR3 reads CASSQERDSYEQYF. The CDR3 region has the DNA TGTGCCAGCAGCCAGGAGCGGGACTCCTACGAGCAGTACTTC. Full variable domain (outside the CDR3, taken from reference TRBV5-4 and TRBJ2-7): ETGVTQSPTHLIKTRGQQVTLRCSSQSGHNTVSWYQQALGQGPQFIFQYYREEENGRGNFPPRFSGLQFPNYSSELNVNALELDDSALYLCASSQERDSYEQYFGPGTRLTVT.

The J gene is TRBJ2-2, the V gene TRBV11-3, with D possibly matching TRBD2 (5 bases). Trimming removed 4 bases from V and 3 bases from J, with 6 bases in between. Germline V lookup: CDR1 SGHNT, CDR2 YENEEA. The CDR3 is 13 residues long. The CDR3 nucleotides read TGTGCCAGCAGCTGGACTTACACCGGGGAGCTGTTTTTT. Translation: CASSWTYTGELFF.

This chain connects TRBV27 to TRBJ2-5, with 8 bases fitting TRBD2. The CDR3 extends over 15 amino acids. V dropped 8 bases and J dropped 0; count of bases not matched to a gene: 8. Germline V gene sequence: CDR1 MNHEY, CDR2 SMNVEV (reference sequence). CDR3 protein: CASLRRREDQETQYF. CDR3 nucleotide sequence: TGTGCCAGCCTCAGGAGGCGGGAGGACCAAGAGACCCAGTACTTC.